The text below deals with one T cell receptor (beta chain). Its antigen is as yet unknown. CD45RO-negative cells were positively selected for CCR7, leaving out terminally differentiated effector memory CD45RA+ cells. Looked up from germline, CDR1 is SGHAT and CDR2 is FQNNGV. The V and J ends lost 5 bases and 1 base, in that order; junction bases with no gene match: 10. The CDR3 runs to 16 residues. This sample is part of a study of shared clonotypes between healthy human individuals. General study findings and limits: Only blood underwent sampling, and tissue repertoires likely differ.

Repertoires were generated with immunoSEQ multiplex PCR, while TCRdb's copy carries only in-frame clones and drops some. The sample includes hundreds of thousands of clones, 98% of them seen just once. The chain has TRBV11-2 and TRBJ2-7, with TRBD2 identical over 8 bases. The source is a man younger than 40 in good health. Source material: naive CD8+ T cells sorted from blood. The chain's CDR3 is CASSPHSGEGSYEQYF. The CDR3 bases are TGTGCCAGCAGCCCCCATAGCGGGGAGGGGTCCTACGAGCAGTACTTC. Full variable domain (outside the CDR3, taken from reference TRBV11-2 and TRBJ2-7): EAGVAQSPRYKIIEKRQSVAFWCNPISGHATLYWYQQILGQGPKLLIQFQNNGVVDDSQLPKDRFSAERLKGVDSTLKIQPAKLEDSAVYLCASSPHSGEGSYEQYFGPGTRLTVT.